These 31 T cell receptor beta chains were all obtained from the same sample, sequenced in a study of OX40 agonist ivuxolimab in advanced cancers. The table came from immunoSEQ multiplex PCR; TCRdb's copy has only in-frame clones and leaves some out. Of 66,000 or so clones listed, 85% are singletons. Specimen: CD4+ or CD8+ T cells sorted from blood, collected in a trial of the OX40 agonist ivuxolimab. Receptors were obtained from an adult with an advanced solid tumor such as melanoma, head and neck, liver or kidney cancer.

The CDR3 DNA follows: TGTGCCAGCAGTTTTGATAACAGGTATAATGAGCAGTTCTTC. Translation gives CASSFDNRYNEQFF. The gene calls are TRBV27 and TRBJ2-1; possible D gene TRBD1, 5 bases. Germline V gene sequence: CDR1 MNHEY, CDR2 SMNVEV (reference sequence). Trimming pared 3 bases from V and 7 bases from J, leaving 13 bases between. The CDR3 loop spans 14 amino acids.

This clone has a single count. V and J are TRBV11-2 and TRBJ2-7, with a weak D call TRBD2 (6 bases). This CDR3 has 13 amino acids. Germline values: CDR1 SGHAT, CDR2 FQNNGV. Trimming shortened V by 4 bases and J by 4 bases, and 11 bases separated the two germline ends. CDR3 DNA sequence: TGTGCCAGCAGCTCCAATCTAGCGTACGAGCAGTACTTC. Translated, it gives CASSSNLAYEQYF.

The V and J genes are TRBV14 and TRBJ2-5, with D hard to call. CDR3 length equals 13 residues. The germline gives CDR1 SGHDN, CDR2 FVKESK. Trimming cost V 5 bases and J 5 bases, with 12 bases left between them. CDR3 protein: CASSWGLLETQYF. Here the CDR3 DNA reads TGTGCCAGCAGCTGGGGTTTGCTTGAGACCCAGTACTTC. The complete variable domain, with remaining parts taken from reference TRBV14 and TRBJ2-5, reads EAGVTQFPSHSVIEKGQTVTLRCDPISGHDNLYWYRRVMGKEIKFLLHFVKESKQDESGMPNNRFLAERTGGTYSTLKVQPAELEDSGVYFCASSWGLLETQYFGPGTRLLVL.

CDR3 amino acids: CASSYEGLETQYF. The CDR3, as DNA: TGTGCCAGCAGTTACGAGGGGCTGGAGACCCAGTACTTC. J is TRBJ2-5 and V is TRBV6-5, with D possibly called TRBD1 or TRBD2 (5 bases each). Per the germline V gene, CDR1 is MNHEY and CDR2 is SVGAGI. Trimming removed 2 bases from V and 5 bases from J, with 9 bases in between. This CDR3 contains 13 residues.

The chain couples TRBV11-3 to TRBJ2-7; 7 bases fit TRBD2. This CDR3 has 13 amino acids. CDR1 SGHNT and CDR2 YENEEA come from the germline V gene. With V trimmed by 6 bases and J by 2 bases, 4 bases remained unmatched. CDR3: CASSRGGPYEQYF. The DNA for the CDR3 is TGTGCCAGCAGTCGGGGAGGGCCCTACGAGCAGTACTTC.

V gene TRBV7-9 combines with J gene TRBJ1-2; D not resolved. The CDR3 extends over 11 amino acids. Trimming stripped 2 bases from V and 5 bases from J, with 3 bases between. Germline V gene sequence: CDR1 SEHNR, CDR2 FQNEAQ (reference sequence). As DNA, the CDR3 is TGTGCCAGCAGCTTATTGTATGGCTACACCTTC. Amino acids: CASSLLYGYTF. The full variable domain, with the rest looked up from reference TRBV7-9 and TRBJ1-2, is DTGVSQNPRHKITKRGQNVTFRCDPISEHNRLYWYRQTLGQGPEFLTYFQNEAQLEKSRLLSDRFSAERPKGSFSTLEIQRTEQGDSAMYLCASSLLYGYTFGSGTRLTVV.

V usage is TRBV7-7 and J usage is TRBJ2-2; 13 nucleotides agree with TRBD2. The V gene's germline CDR1 is SSHAT and CDR2 FNYEAQ (reference sequence). The trim removed 5 bases at V and 6 bases at J, leaving 6 bases unmatched. The CDR3 totals 16 residues. The CDR3 region has the DNA TGTGCCAGCAGCCCCACTAGCGGGAGGGCCCCCGGGGAGCTGTTTTTT. This encodes CASSPTSGRAPGELFF.

V and J are TRBV5-6 and TRBJ2-5, with TRBD2 matching over 12 bases. This CDR3 contains 16 residues. Germline-derived CDR1 and CDR2 are SGHDT and YYEEEE. V gave up 5 bases and J gave up 6 bases; unmatched junction bases: 11. The CDR3 coding sequence is TGTGCCAGCAGAAGGGAGCTAGCGGGGGGGCCTAAGACCCAGTACTTC. This encodes CASRRELAGGPKTQYF.

This clone was recorded a few times. This chain uses TRBV18 with TRBJ2-7; tentatively, D is TRBD2 (5 bases). There are 12 residues in the CDR3. V gave up 4 bases and J gave up 11 bases, with 15 bases separating them. Germline V gene lookup returns CDR1 KGHSH and CDR2 LQKENI. CDR3 coding DNA: TGTGCCAGCTCACGAGGACTGGCAGACGAGTACTTC. Encoded protein: CASSRGLADEYF.

The chain combines TRBV6-5 with TRBJ2-2, with D possibly TRBD1 on 6 matching bases. Trimming stripped 6 bases from V and 2 bases from J, with 13 bases between. CDR3 size: 15 residues. The germline gives CDR1 MNHEY, CDR2 SVGAGI. This CDR3 is CASRKPGQNTGELFF. CDR3 sequence (DNA): TGTGCCAGCAGAAAACCGGGACAAAACACCGGGGAGCTGTTTTTT.

This chain uses TRBV5-1 with TRBJ2-1; TRBD2 matches 15 bases. This CDR3 has 16 residues. Germline V gives CDR1 SGHRS, CDR2 YFSETQ. Trimming removed 4 bases from V and 4 bases from J; junction bases left unmatched: 3. In nucleotides, the CDR3 is TGCGCCAGCAGCGTGGGACTAGCGGGGGGATACAATGAGCAGTTCTTC. Protein sequence: CASSVGLAGGYNEQFF. The whole variable domain, filled in from reference TRBV5-1 and TRBJ2-1, reads KAGVTQTPRYLIKTRGQQVTLSCSPISGHRSVSWYQQTPGQGLQFLFEYFSETQRNKGNFPGRFSGRQFSNSRSEMNVSTLELGDSALYLCASSVGLAGGYNEQFFGPGTRLTVL.

The rearrangement links TRBV4-2 to TRBJ1-1, with D uncertain. V gave up 0 bases and J gave up 4 bases, with 9 bases separating them. This CDR3 is 14 amino acids long. Germline values: CDR1 LGHNA, CDR2 YNFKEQ. The CDR3 loop is CASSQDGVGTEAFF. Here the CDR3 DNA reads TGTGCCAGCAGCCAAGATGGAGTGGGCACTGAAGCTTTCTTT.

The chain joins TRBV2 to TRBJ2-5, with 12 bases aligning to TRBD2. This CDR3 has 16 amino acids. V shed 5 bases, J shed 1 base, and the junction held 5 bases outside the gene matches. Per the germline V gene, CDR1 is SNHLY and CDR2 is FYNNEI. CDR3 in amino acids: CASSFPGLAGQETQYF. CDR3 DNA: TGTGCCAGCAGTTTTCCGGGACTAGCGGGCCAAGAGACCCAGTACTTC.

This clone was seen a few times. The J gene is TRBJ2-7, the V gene TRBV7-2, with 7 bases lining up with TRBD2. V dropped 1 base and J dropped 3; count of bases not matched to a gene: 3. CDR3 length: 14 amino acids. The germline gives CDR1 SGHTA, CDR2 FQGNSA. CDR3 DNA: TGTGCCAGCAGCTTAGTCGCTAGCGGCTACGAGCAGTACTTC. It specifies CASSLVASGYEQYF.

This clone was seen only a few times. The gene calls are TRBV21-1 and TRBJ1-5; TRBD1 is the table's D call and was not checked against the DNA. TRBV21-1 is flagged as a pseudogene. The CDR3 has 18 residues. The CDR3 DNA sequence: TGTGCCAGCAGCGAGCAATATTTCCGGGACAGGGGCAATCAGCCCCAGCATTTT. Translated: CASSEQYFRDRGNQPQHF.

This rearrangement joins TRBV6-5 to TRBJ1-2, with D uncertain. This CDR3 spans 15 amino acids. Germline assignment: CDR1 MNHEY and CDR2 SVGAGI. V was pared by 0 bases and J by 4 bases, with 12 bases between. CDR3 in amino acids: CASSYSVTLPYGYTF. The CDR3 nucleotides are TGTGCCAGCAGTTACTCAGTGACACTCCCCTATGGCTACACCTTC.

There are a few counts of this clone. This sequence joins TRBV29-1 and TRBJ1-1; 10 bases line up with TRBD1. Germline CDR1 reads SQVTM; CDR2 reads ANQGSEA. The length of the CDR3 is 16 residues. The trim removed 6 bases at V and 6 bases at J, leaving 16 bases unmatched. CDR3 in DNA: TGCAGCGTCAAGGGGTCCGGGGACAGGGGTCGCGCTGAAGCTTTCTTT. Amino acid sequence: CSVKGSGDRGRAEAFF.

The chain recombines TRBV28 with TRBJ1-1, with a tentative D call TRBD1 (5 bases). Germline lookup yields CDR1 MDHEN and CDR2 SYDVKM. Trimming cost V 5 bases and J 7 bases, with 23 bases left between them. The CDR3 length is 16 residues. CDR3 protein: CASSPPPGHQRLEAFF. The DNA of the CDR3 is TGTGCCAGCAGTCCCCCCCCAGGACACCAGAGGCTTGAAGCTTTCTTT.

The genes are TRBV7-6 and TRBJ1-3; 9 positions agree with TRBD1. Germline V CDR1 and CDR2: SGHVS, FNYEAQ. The CDR3 totals 19 residues. Trimming cost V 1 base and J 0 bases; bases outside gene matches: 10. The CDR3 loop reads CASSLGPGTGLFSGNTIYF. The CDR3 nucleotides read TGTGCCAGCAGCTTAGGACCTGGGACAGGGCTCTTCTCTGGAAACACCATATATTTT. The entire variable domain, with the rest obtained from reference TRBV7-6 and TRBJ1-3, is as follows: GAGVSQSPRYKVTKRGQDVALRCDPISGHVSLYWYRQALGQGPEFLTYFNYEAQQDKSGLPNDRFSAERPEGSISTLTIQRTEQRDSAMYRCASSLGPGTGLFSGNTIYFGEGSWLTVV.

Only one count was recorded for this clone. This chain uses TRBV10-3 with TRBJ2-2; 9 bases are a match to TRBD1. Germline V gene lookup returns CDR1 ENHRY and CDR2 SYGVKD. The CDR3 length is 15 residues. J was trimmed by 2 bases and V by 6 bases; bases with no gene match: 4. The CDR3 region is CAIRRTGVNTGELFF. The CDR3 nucleotides are TGTGCCATCAGAAGGACAGGGGTAAACACCGGGGAGCTGTTTTTT.

This clone appeared a few times. The chain carries TRBV11-2 and TRBJ1-2; D unclear. The length of the CDR3 is 13 residues. The V end was cut by 2 bases, the J end by 2 bases, with 6 bases between. Germline V gene data show CDR1 as SGHAT and CDR2 as FQNNGV. CDR3 coding DNA: TGTGCCAGCAGCTTAAGGGCAAACTATGGCTACACCTTC. Protein product: CASSLRANYGYTF.

The rearrangement links TRBV21-1 to TRBJ1-3. TRBV21-1 is shown as a pseudogene. This CDR3 has 19 amino acids. In DNA form, the CDR3 reads TGTGCCAGCAGCAAACTAGGAGCGGGGGAGGCAGTACTTGGAAACACCATATATTTT. Protein product: CASSKLGAGEAVLGNTIYF.

The CDR3 nucleotides read TGTGCCAGTACTCTCGGACGAACAGGGGGAAACACCATATATTTT. The encoded protein is CASTLGRTGGNTIYF. The V and J genes are TRBV19 and TRBJ1-3, with D perhaps matching TRBD1 (6 bases). Germline V gene data show CDR1 as LNHDA and CDR2 as SQIVND (reference sequence). The V end lost 7 bases, the J end lost 4 bases, and 17 bases lay between the germline ends. The CDR3 has 15 amino acids.

V usage is TRBV9 and J usage is TRBJ2-7; TRBD2 agrees at 7 bases. CDR1 and CDR2 from the germline V gene are SGDLS and YYNGEE. Trimming took 4 bases from V and 3 from J; bases not matched to a gene: 7. This CDR3 region has 14 residues. CDR3 in DNA: TGTGCCAGCAGCTCGCCGGGACTACACTACGAGCAGTACTTC. Residues: CASSSPGLHYEQYF.

V is TRBV10-3 and J is TRBJ2-1; 8 nucleotides line up with TRBD2. This CDR3 contains 14 residues. Germline V gene lookup returns CDR1 ENHRY and CDR2 SYGVKD. V shed 5 bases and J 5 bases; nucleotides not matched to a gene: 5. The CDR3 DNA follows: TGTGCCATCAGTACCGGGACTAGTAACAATGAGCAGTTCTTC. It yields the protein CAISTGTSNNEQFF.

The chain links TRBV5-1 to TRBJ2-1, with 10 bases that match TRBD2. Trimming cost V 4 bases and J 0 bases; bases outside gene matches: 4. The CDR3 has 16 amino acids. The germline CDR1 and CDR2 sequences are SGHRS and YFSETQ. CDR3 loop: CASSRTSGSSYNEQFF. The DNA of the CDR3 is TGCGCCAGCAGCCGGACTAGCGGTAGCTCCTACAATGAGCAGTTCTTC.

This rearrangement joins TRBV7-9 to TRBJ2-3; 11 bases match TRBD2. Germline V gene lookup returns CDR1 SEHNR and CDR2 FQNEAQ (reference sequence). The V gene end was trimmed by 5 bases and the J gene end by 1 base; junction bases not matched to a gene: 5. The CDR3 runs to 16 residues. As DNA, the CDR3 is TGTGCCAGCAGCCCGACACTAGCGGGGGGCACAGATACGCAGTATTTT. Protein product: CASSPTLAGGTDTQYF. The complete variable domain, with remaining parts taken from reference TRBV7-9 and TRBJ2-3, reads DTGVSQNPRHKITKRGQNVTFRCDPISEHNRLYWYRQTLGQGPEFLTYFQNEAQLEKSRLLSDRFSAERPKGSFSTLEIQRTEQGDSAMYLCASSPTLAGGTDTQYFGPGTRLTVL.

The chain joins TRBV15 to TRBJ2-5, with TRBD2 as a possible D gene (6 bases). Trimming stripped 1 base from V and 11 bases from J, with 11 bases between. Looked up from germline, CDR1 is LNHNV and CDR2 is YYDKDF (reference sequence). The CDR3 extends over 12 amino acids. This chain's CDR3 is CATSRGPGEQYF. The DNA for the CDR3 is TGTGCCACCAGCAGAGGGCCGGGAGAGCAGTACTTC.

CDR3 sequence reads: CASSSGTGVANYGYTF. The CDR3 nucleotides read TGTGCCAGCAGCTCCGGGACAGGGGTGGCTAACTATGGCTACACCTTC. The chain combines TRBV7-9 with TRBJ1-2, with TRBD1 matching 10 bases. Germline V gene data show CDR1 as SEHNR and CDR2 as FQNEAQ (reference sequence). The CDR3 has 16 amino acids. J gave up 0 bases and V 4 bases, and 5 bases lay outside the gene matches.

The rearrangement uses TRBV9 and TRBJ1-1; 9 bases match TRBD1. Germline values: CDR1 SGDLS, CDR2 YYNGEE. The V gene end was trimmed by 1 base and the J gene end by 7 bases; junction bases not matched to a gene: 5. The CDR3 runs 14 residues. In nucleotides, the CDR3 is TGTGCCAGCAGCGTAACGGGACAGGGTGGTGAAGCTTTCTTT. As protein: CASSVTGQGGEAFF.

The chain recombines TRBV4-1 with TRBJ1-3; tentative D call: TRBD1 (6 bases). Between the trimmed V and J ends, which lost 6 bases and 3 bases, there was a span of 15 bases. The CDR3 runs 15 residues. Germline lookup yields CDR1 MGHRA and CDR2 YSYEKL. The CDR3 loop is CASSHAGASGNTIYF. The CDR3 DNA follows: TGCGCCAGCAGTCATGCAGGGGCTAGTGGAAACACCATATATTTT.